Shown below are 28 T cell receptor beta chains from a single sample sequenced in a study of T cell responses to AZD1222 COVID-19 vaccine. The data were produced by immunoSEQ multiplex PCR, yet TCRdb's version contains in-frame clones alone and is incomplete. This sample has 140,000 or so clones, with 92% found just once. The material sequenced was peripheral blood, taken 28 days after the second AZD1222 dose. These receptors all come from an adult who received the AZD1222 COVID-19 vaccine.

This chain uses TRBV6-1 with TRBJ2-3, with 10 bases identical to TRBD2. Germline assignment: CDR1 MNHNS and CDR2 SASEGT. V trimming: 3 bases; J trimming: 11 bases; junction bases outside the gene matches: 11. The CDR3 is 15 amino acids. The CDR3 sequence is CASSEAETSGLVQYF. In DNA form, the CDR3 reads TGTGCCAGCAGTGAGGCAGAGACTAGCGGGTTGGTGCAGTATTTT.

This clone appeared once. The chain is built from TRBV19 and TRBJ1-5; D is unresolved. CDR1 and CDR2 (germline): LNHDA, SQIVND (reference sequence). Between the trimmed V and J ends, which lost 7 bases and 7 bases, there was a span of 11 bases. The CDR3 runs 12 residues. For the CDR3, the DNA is TGTGCCAGTACCCCCCCCGGGCAGCCCCAGCATTTT. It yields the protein CASTPPGQPQHF.

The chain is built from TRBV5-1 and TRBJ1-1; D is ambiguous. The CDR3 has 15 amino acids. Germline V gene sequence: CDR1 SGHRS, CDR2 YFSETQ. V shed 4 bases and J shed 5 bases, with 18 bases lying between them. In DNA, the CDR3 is TGCGCCAGCAGCCCAGAAGGCGGGGTGCGGACTGAAGCTTTCTTT. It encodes CASSPEGGVRTEAFF.

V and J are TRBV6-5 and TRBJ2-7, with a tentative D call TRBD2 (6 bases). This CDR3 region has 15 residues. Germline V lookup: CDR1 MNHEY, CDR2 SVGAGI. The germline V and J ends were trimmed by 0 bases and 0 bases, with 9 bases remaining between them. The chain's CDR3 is CASSYSIGGSYEQYF. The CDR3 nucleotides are TGTGCCAGCAGTTACTCGATCGGGGGCTCCTACGAGCAGTACTTC.

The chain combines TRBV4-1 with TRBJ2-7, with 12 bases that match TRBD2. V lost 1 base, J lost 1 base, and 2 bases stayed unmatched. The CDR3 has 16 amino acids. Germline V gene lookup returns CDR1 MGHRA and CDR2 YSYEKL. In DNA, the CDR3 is TGCGCCAGCAGCCAAGGGACTAGCGGGGTGTCCTACGAGCAGTACTTC. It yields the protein CASSQGTSGVSYEQYF.

This CDR3 is CASSLVDGSSYNEQFF. The CDR3 nucleotides are TGTGCCAGCAGCTTAGTGGACGGGAGTTCCTACAATGAGCAGTTCTTC. The J gene is TRBJ2-1, the V gene TRBV11-2; tentative D call: TRBD2 (6 bases). CDR1 is SGHAT, CDR2 FQNNGV, per germline. Trimming pared 1 base from V and 1 base from J, leaving 11 bases between. CDR3 length: 16 amino acids.

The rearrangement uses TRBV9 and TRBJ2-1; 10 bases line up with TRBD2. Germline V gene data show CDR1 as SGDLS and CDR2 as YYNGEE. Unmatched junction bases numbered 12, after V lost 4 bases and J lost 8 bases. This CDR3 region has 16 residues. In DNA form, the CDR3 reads TGTGCCAGCAGCTCCCAGCGGGGGGGGGCCTGGGATGAGCAGTTCTTC. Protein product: CASSSQRGGAWDEQFF.

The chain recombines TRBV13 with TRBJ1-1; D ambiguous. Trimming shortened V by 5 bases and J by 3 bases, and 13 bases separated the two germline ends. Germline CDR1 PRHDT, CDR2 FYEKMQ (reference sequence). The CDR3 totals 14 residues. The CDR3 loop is CASSGAGWYTEAFF. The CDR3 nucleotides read TGTGCCAGCAGCGGTGCGGGGTGGTACACTGAAGCTTTCTTT.

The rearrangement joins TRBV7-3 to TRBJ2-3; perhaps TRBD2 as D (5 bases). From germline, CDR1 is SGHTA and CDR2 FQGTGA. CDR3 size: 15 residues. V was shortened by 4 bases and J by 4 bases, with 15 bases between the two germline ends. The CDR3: CASSSNPSTADTQYF. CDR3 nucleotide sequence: TGTGCCAGCAGCTCCAACCCTAGCACCGCAGATACGCAGTATTTT.

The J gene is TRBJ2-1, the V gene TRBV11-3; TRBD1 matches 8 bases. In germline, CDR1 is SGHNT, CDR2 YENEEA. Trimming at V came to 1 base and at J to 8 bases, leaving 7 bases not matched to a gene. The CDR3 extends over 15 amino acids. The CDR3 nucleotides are TGTGCCAGCAGCTTAGGTCTGGGACAGGCGGATGAGCAGTTCTTC. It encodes CASSLGLGQADEQFF. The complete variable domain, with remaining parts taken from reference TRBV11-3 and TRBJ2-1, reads EAGVVQSPRYKIIEKKQPVAFWCNPISGHNTLYWYLQNLGQGPELLIRYENEEAVDDSQLPKDRFSAERLKGVDSTLKIQPAELGDSAVYLCASSLGLGQADEQFFGPGTRLTVL.

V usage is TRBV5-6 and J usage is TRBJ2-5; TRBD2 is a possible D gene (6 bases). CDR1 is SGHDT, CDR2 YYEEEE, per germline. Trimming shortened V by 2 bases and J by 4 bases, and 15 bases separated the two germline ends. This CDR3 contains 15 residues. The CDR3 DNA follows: TGTGCCAGCAGCTTTGGCGCGGGGTTGAGAGAGACCCAGTACTTC. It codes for CASSFGAGLRETQYF.

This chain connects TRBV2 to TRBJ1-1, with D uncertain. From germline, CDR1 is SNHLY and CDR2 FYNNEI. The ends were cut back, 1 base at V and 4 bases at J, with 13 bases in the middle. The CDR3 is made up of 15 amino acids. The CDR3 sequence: CASSEGSQVRTEAFF. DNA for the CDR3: TGTGCCAGCAGTGAAGGTTCCCAGGTCCGCACTGAAGCTTTCTTT.

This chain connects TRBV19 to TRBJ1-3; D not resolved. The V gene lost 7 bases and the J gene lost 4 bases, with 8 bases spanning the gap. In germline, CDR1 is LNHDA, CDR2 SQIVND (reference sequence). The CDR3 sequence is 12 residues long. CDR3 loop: CASTGPGNTIYF. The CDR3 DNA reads TGTGCCAGTACAGGCCCGGGAAACACCATATATTTT.

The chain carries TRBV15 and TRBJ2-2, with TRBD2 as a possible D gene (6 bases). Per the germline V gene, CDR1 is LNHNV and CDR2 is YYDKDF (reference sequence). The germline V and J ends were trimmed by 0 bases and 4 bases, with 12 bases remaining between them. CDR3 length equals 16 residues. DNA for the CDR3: TGTGCCACCAGCAGAGATGGAGGGTACCTCACCGGGGAGCTGTTTTTT. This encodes CATSRDGGYLTGELFF. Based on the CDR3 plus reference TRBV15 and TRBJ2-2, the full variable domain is DAMVIQNPRYQVTQFGKPVTLSCSQTLNHNVMYWYQQKSSQAPKLLFHYYDKDFNNEADTPDNFQSRRPNTSFCFLDIRSPGLGDTAMYLCATSRDGGYLTGELFFGEGSRLTVL.

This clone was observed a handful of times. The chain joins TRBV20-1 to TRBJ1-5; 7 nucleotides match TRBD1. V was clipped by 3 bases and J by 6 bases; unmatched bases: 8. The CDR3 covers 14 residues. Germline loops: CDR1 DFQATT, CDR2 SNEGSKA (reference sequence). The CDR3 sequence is CSASVPGGSQPQHF. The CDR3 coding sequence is TGCAGTGCTAGTGTCCCAGGGGGGAGTCAGCCCCAGCATTTT.

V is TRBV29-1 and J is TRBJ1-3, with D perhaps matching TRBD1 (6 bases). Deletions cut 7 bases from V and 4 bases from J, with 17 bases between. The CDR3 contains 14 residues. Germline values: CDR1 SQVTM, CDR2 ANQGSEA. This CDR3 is CSASVGGQGNTIYF. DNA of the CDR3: TGCAGCGCCTCCGTCGGGGGGCAAGGAAACACCATATATTTT.

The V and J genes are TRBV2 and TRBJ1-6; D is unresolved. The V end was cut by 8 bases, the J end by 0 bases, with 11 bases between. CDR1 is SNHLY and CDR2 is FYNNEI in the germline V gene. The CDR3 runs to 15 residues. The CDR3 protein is CASGQESSYNSPLHF. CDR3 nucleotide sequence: TGTGCCAGCGGCCAGGAGAGCTCCTATAATTCACCCCTCCACTTT. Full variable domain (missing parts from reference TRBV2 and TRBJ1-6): EPEVTQTPSHQVTQMGQEVILRCVPISNHLYFYWYRQILGQKVEFLVSFYNNEISEKSEIFDDQFSVERPDGSNFTLKIRSTKLEDSAMYFCASGQESSYNSPLHFGNGTRLTVT.

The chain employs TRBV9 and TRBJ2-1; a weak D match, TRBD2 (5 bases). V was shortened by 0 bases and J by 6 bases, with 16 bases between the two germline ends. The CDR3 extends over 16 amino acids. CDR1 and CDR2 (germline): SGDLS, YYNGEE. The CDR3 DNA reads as TGTGCCAGCAGCGTAGGAGGACTCTTTCCGCTCAATGAGCAGTTCTTC. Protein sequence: CASSVGGLFPLNEQFF.

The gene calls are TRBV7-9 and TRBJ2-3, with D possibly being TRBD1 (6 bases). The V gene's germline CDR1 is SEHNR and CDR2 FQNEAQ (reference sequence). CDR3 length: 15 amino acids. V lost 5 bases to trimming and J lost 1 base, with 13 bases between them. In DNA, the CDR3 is TGTGCCAGCAGCCTAGTGGGGGCGGGCACAGATACGCAGTATTTT. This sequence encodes CASSLVGAGTDTQYF.

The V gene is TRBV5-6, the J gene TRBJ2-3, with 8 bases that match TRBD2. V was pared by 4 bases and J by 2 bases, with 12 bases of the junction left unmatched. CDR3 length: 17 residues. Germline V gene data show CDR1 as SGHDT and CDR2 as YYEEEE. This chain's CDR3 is CASSGSGTRGSTDTQYF. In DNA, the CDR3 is TGTGCCAGCAGCGGGTCCGGGACTAGAGGTTCCACAGATACGCAGTATTTT.

CDR3 amino acids: CASSQDPNTEAFF. The CDR3 DNA is TGCGCCAGCAGCCAAGACCCCAACACTGAAGCTTTCTTT. The chain combines TRBV4-1 with TRBJ1-1; D not certain. Germline V lookup: CDR1 MGHRA, CDR2 YSYEKL. Trimming left V 0 bases short and J 2 bases short, with 4 bases between. The CDR3 is made up of 13 amino acids.

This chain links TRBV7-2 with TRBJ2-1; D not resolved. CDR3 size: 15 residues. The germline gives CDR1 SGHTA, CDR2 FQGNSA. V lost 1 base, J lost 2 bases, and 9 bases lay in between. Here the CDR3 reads CASSLEGFPYNEQFF. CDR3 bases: TGTGCCAGCAGCTTAGAGGGATTCCCCTACAATGAGCAGTTCTTC.

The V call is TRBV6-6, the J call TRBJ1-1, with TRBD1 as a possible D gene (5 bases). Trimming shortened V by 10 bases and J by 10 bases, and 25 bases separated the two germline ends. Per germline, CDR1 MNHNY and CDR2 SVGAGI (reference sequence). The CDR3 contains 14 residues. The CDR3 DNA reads TGTGCCACCTCCATACCGGGACCTCAGAATGGAGCTTTCTTT. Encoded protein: CATSIPGPQNGAFF.

CDR3 amino acids: CASSVETGNTEAFF. As DNA, the CDR3 is TGTGCCAGCAGTGTGGAGACAGGGAACACTGAAGCTTTCTTT. The chain has TRBV2 and TRBJ1-1, with D possibly matching TRBD1 (6 bases). Germline CDR1 and CDR2: SNHLY and FYNNEI. Trimming stripped 4 bases from V and 1 base from J, with 10 bases between. The CDR3 spans 14 residues.

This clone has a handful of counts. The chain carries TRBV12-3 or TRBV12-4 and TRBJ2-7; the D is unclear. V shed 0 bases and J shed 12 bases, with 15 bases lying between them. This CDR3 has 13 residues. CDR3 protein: CASSLALIGGRYF. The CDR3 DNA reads TGTGCCAGCAGTTTAGCGCTGATCGGTGGTCGGTACTTC.

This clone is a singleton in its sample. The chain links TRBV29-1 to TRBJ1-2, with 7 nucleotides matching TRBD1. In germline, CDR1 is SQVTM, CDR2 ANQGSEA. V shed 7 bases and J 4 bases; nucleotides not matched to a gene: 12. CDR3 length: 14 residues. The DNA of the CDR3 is TGCAGCGCCTCGGAGGGGGCCGAGATCTATGGCTACACCTTC. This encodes CSASEGAEIYGYTF.

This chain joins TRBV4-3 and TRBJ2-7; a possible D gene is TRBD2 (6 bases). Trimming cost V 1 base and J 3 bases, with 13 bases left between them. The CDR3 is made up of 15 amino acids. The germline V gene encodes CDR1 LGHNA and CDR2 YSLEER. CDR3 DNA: TGCGCCAGCAGCCAAGGGAGGCTCGGGGGCTACGAGCAGTACTTC. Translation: CASSQGRLGGYEQYF.

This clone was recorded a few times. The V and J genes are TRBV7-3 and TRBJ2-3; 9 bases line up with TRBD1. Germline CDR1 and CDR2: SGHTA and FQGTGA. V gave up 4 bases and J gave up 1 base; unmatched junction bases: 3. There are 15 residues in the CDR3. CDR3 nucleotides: TGTGCCAGCAGCTATACAGGGGGCGGCACAGATACGCAGTATTTT. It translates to CASSYTGGGTDTQYF.